The 14 T cell receptor beta chains below all came from one sample that was sequenced in a study of human T cells and chemical hapten exposure. TCRdb itself ran the RACE reads through MiXCR, one entry per CDR3 protein. The table shows around 260,000 distinct CDR3 sequences, with about 9% occurring only once. The time point denotes: pre-sensitization, week 0. The treatment here: therapeutic diphenylcyclopropenone sensitization with weekly scalp DPC. Sequences were derived from whole blood, sampled in connection with sensitization to the hapten diphenylcyclopropenone (DPC). These receptors all come from a woman in her thirties or forties with alopecia areata. Some clones in this sample may be carry-over from other donors' samples.

This clonotype was picked up a small number of times. The chain is built from TRBV28 and TRBJ2-1; D gene uncertain. CDR3 length equals 12 residues. The germline V gene encodes CDR1 MDHEN and CDR2 SYDVKM. Trimming removed 1 base from V and 8 bases from J, with 6 bases in between. DNA of the CDR3: TGTGCCAGCAGTTTATTCCCCTATGAGCAGTTCTTC. Protein sequence: CASSLFPYEQFF.

The CDR3, as DNA: TGCAGCGTTGTCCCGGGGGCGCCGTCTCAAGAGACCCAGTACTTC. Translating gives CSVVPGAPSQETQYF. The J gene is TRBJ2-5, the V gene TRBV29-1; the D gene could be TRBD1 or TRBD2 (6 bases each). Per germline, CDR1 SQVTM and CDR2 ANQGSEA. The ends were cut back, 4 bases at V and 2 bases at J, with 17 bases in the middle. This CDR3 spans 15 amino acids.

The V and J genes are TRBV4-2 and TRBJ2-5, with 8 nucleotides matching TRBD2. This CDR3 has 17 amino acids. The junction had 10 bases not matched to a gene; V was cut back by 0 bases and J by 4 bases. Germline V CDR1 and CDR2: LGHNA, YNFKEQ. CDR3 in amino acids: CASSQDRATSGRETQYF. The CDR3 DNA reads TGTGCCAGCAGCCAAGATCGGGCCACTAGCGGTCGAGAGACCCAGTACTTC.

This clonotype came up a few times. The chain combines TRBV9 with TRBJ2-5; maybe TRBD2 (5 bases). V lost 3 bases, J lost 4 bases, and 13 bases lay in between. In germline, CDR1 is SGDLS, CDR2 YYNGEE. The CDR3 runs to 14 residues. This CDR3 reads CASSAEGVPETQYF. Here the CDR3 DNA reads TGTGCCAGCAGCGCTGAGGGAGTTCCAGAGACCCAGTACTTC.

This clonotype has ten or more counts. At one boundary the junction diverges from the germline segment, which might be a read error. This chain uses TRBV7-2 with TRBJ1-5; D unresolved. The germline V gene encodes CDR1 SGHTA and CDR2 FQGNSA. The CDR3 loop spans 12 amino acids. The CDR3, as DNA: TGTGCCAGCAGTTTAGTCGGGCAGCCCCAGCATTTT. It yields the protein CASSLVGQPQHF.

In its sample, this clonotype was seen a few times. This chain links TRBV28 with TRBJ2-7; the match to TRBD1 covers 10 bases. Germline-derived CDR1 and CDR2 are MDHEN and SYDVKM. The V segment lost 5 bases and the J segment 2 bases; nucleotides outside the gene matches: 15. The CDR3 totals 18 residues. This CDR3 is CASSPSGTGEFSPYEQYF. CDR3 DNA sequence: TGTGCCAGCAGTCCCTCCGGGACAGGGGAGTTTTCCCCCTACGAGCAGTACTTC.

Only a few counts were recorded for this clonotype. This chain links TRBV28 with TRBJ2-2; TRBD1 aligns across 12 bases. The junction had 9 bases not matched to a gene; V was cut back by 6 bases and J by 7 bases. Germline CDR1 is MDHEN and CDR2 is SYDVKM. This CDR3 contains 16 residues. The DNA of the CDR3 is TGTGCCAGCAGGGAAGGGACAGGGGGCGCCGGCGGGGAGCTGTTTTTT. Protein sequence: CASREGTGGAGGELFF.

The CDR3 DNA follows: TGTGCCAGCAGCTGGACCGGACAGGAAGGAGAGACCCAGTACTTC. Its translation: CASSWTGQEGETQYF. This chain links TRBV7-3 with TRBJ2-5, with TRBD1 matching over 7 bases. After removal of 4 bases from V and 4 bases from J, the junction contained 9 bases not matched to a gene. Per the germline V gene, CDR1 is SGHTA and CDR2 is FQGTGA. The length of the CDR3 is 15 residues.

This clonotype was counted between two and nine times. The V and J genes are TRBV6-5 and TRBJ2-7, with a tentative D call TRBD2 (5 bases). V was shortened by 4 bases and J by 0 bases, with 7 bases between the two germline ends. The CDR3 spans 13 residues. Germline CDR1 MNHEY, CDR2 SVGAGI. CDR3 bases: TGTGCCAGCAGTTCGGACTTCTCCTACGAGCAGTACTTC. Protein: CASSSDFSYEQYF.

Only a few counts were recorded for this clonotype. This chain uses TRBV12-3 or TRBV12-4 with TRBJ1-1; 8 bases are a match to TRBD1. The V segment lost 7 bases and the J segment 10 bases; nucleotides outside the gene matches: 11. The CDR3 contains 13 residues. This CDR3 is CASTTQGALSAFF. The DNA for the CDR3 is TGTGCCAGCACCACGCAGGGGGCGCTTTCAGCTTTCTTT.

This clonotype was counted many times. The chain links TRBV4-1 to TRBJ2-2; 12 nucleotides match TRBD2. The CDR3 contains 19 residues. The V and J ends lost 3 bases and 0 bases, in that order; junction bases with no gene match: 8. In germline, CDR1 is MGHRA, CDR2 YSYEKL. For the CDR3, the DNA is TGCGCCAGCAGCCATACTAGCGGGAGGCGGGTTTCGAACACCGGGGAGCTGTTTTTT. Its translation: CASSHTSGRRVSNTGELFF.

The V gene is TRBV12-3 or TRBV12-4, the J gene TRBJ2-3, with D tentatively TRBD1 or TRBD2 (5 bases each). This CDR3 region has 13 residues. Trimming took 5 bases from V and 3 from J, leaving 9 bases between them. The CDR3 bases are TGTGCCAGCAGTCAAGGGACGACAGATACGCAGTATTTT. It yields the protein CASSQGTTDTQYF.

The chain recombines TRBV7-8 with TRBJ1-4, with D unclear. This CDR3 comprises 15 residues. Looked up from germline, CDR1 is SGHVS and CDR2 is FQNEAQ. The ends were cut back, 2 bases at V and 1 base at J, with 8 bases in the middle. The CDR3 bases are TGTGCCAGCAGCTTACTGTGGGGAACTAATGAAAAACTGTTTTTT. This translates into CASSLLWGTNEKLFF.

The rearrangement uses TRBV28 and TRBJ1-1; 11 bases align to TRBD1. CDR1 is MDHEN, CDR2 SYDVKM, per germline. V lost 5 bases, J lost 3 bases, and 2 bases stayed unmatched. The CDR3 is made up of 14 amino acids. CDR3 sequence: CASSPGQGDTEAFF. CDR3 DNA: TGTGCCAGCAGTCCGGGACAGGGGGACACTGAAGCTTTCTTT.